This is a list of T cell receptor beta chains from one sample in a study of yellow fever vaccine responses in identical twins. TCRdb ran MiXCR on the RT-PCR reads and lists one entry per CDR3 protein. Of over 10,000 distinct CDR3 sequences in the sample, 84% were seen once. The material sequenced was T cells from blood (PBMCs), unsorted or a sorted subset (not recorded which), taken before or after yellow fever vaccination (not recorded which). Every receptor here comes from a woman under 30 who received the yellow fever vaccine. The CDR3 runs from the conserved cysteine through the conserved F or W. Fields, in order: D gene, J gene, V gene, clone size, CDR3 DNA, CDR3 protein. A D gene is named only where the DNA matches it firmly. Clone size is given for some rows only: seen once, a few or many times, or a class if the clone is expanded.

d_call: TRBD2; j_call: TRBJ2-5; v_call: TRBV5-5; clone_size: .; cdr3_nt: TGTGCCAGCAGCTTGGGACTAGCGTACGAGACCCAGTACTTC; cdr3_aa: CASSLGLAYETQYF
d_call: .; j_call: TRBJ2-7; v_call: TRBV7-2; clone_size: medium-sized; cdr3_nt: TGTGCCAGCAGCCCATCCTACGAGCAGTACTTC; cdr3_aa: CASSPSYEQYF
d_call: TRBD1; j_call: TRBJ2-7; v_call: TRBV10-3; clone_size: .; cdr3_nt: TGTGCCATCAGTGAGTCAAGAGACAGGGGGTACGAGCAGTACTTC; cdr3_aa: CAISESRDRGYEQYF
d_call: TRBD1; j_call: TRBJ2-3; v_call: TRBV4-3; clone_size: .; cdr3_nt: TGCGCCAGCAGCCAAGGGACAGGGGAAACAGATACGCAGTATTTT; cdr3_aa: CASSQGTGETDTQYF
d_call: .; j_call: TRBJ2-7; v_call: TRBV11-1; clone_size: .; cdr3_nt: TGTGCCAGCAGCTTAAATCCGGGACCGAACCCCTACGAGCAGTACTTC; cdr3_aa: CASSLNPGPNPYEQYF
d_call: TRBD1; j_call: TRBJ2-3; v_call: TRBV11-3; clone_size: few; cdr3_nt: TGTGCCAGCAGCCGGGACAGGGGCATGGATACGCAGTATTTT; cdr3_aa: CASSRDRGMDTQYF
d_call: .; j_call: TRBJ2-5; v_call: TRBV2; clone_size: .; cdr3_nt: TGTGCCAGCAGTGAATACCTCGGGGAGACCCAGTACTTC; cdr3_aa: CASSEYLGETQYF
d_call: .; j_call: TRBJ2-1; v_call: TRBV4-3; clone_size: .; cdr3_nt: TGCGCCAGCAGCCAAGCGGGTGTAAGCAATGAGCAGTTCTTC; cdr3_aa: CASSQAGVSNEQFF
d_call: TRBD1; j_call: TRBJ1-1; v_call: TRBV3-1; clone_size: .; cdr3_nt: TGTGCCAGCAGCCAACCAGACAGGGTAACTGAAGCTTTCTTT; cdr3_aa: CASSQPDRVTEAFF
d_call: TRBD1; j_call: TRBJ1-1; v_call: TRBV7-6; clone_size: once; cdr3_nt: TGTGCCAGCAGCTTAGGGGAACAGGGGCACACTGAAGCTTTCTTT; cdr3_aa: CASSLGEQGHTEAFF
d_call: .; j_call: TRBJ1-5; v_call: TRBV5-4; clone_size: .; cdr3_nt: TGTGCCAGCAGCTTGTATAATCAGCCCCAGCATTTT; cdr3_aa: CASSLYNQPQHF
d_call: TRBD2; j_call: TRBJ2-5; v_call: TRBV29-1; clone_size: .; cdr3_nt: TGCAGCGGGGGGGGGTGGGAGACCCAGTACTTC; cdr3_aa: CSGGGWETQYF
d_call: TRBD2; j_call: TRBJ2-7; v_call: TRBV4-1; clone_size: .; cdr3_nt: TGCGCCAGCAGCCCCTTGCCGGGAGGCTACGAGCAGTACTTC; cdr3_aa: CASSPLPGGYEQYF
d_call: .; j_call: TRBJ2-5; v_call: TRBV19; clone_size: .; cdr3_nt: TGTGCCAGTAGTATACAAGAGACCCAGTACTTC; cdr3_aa: CASSIQETQYF
d_call: .; j_call: TRBJ1-3; v_call: TRBV23-1; clone_size: .; cdr3_nt: TGCGCCAGCAGGCCTTTGGGGTCTGGAAACACCATCTATTTT; cdr3_aa: CASRPLGSGNTIYF
d_call: TRBD2; j_call: TRBJ2-5; v_call: TRBV18; clone_size: .; cdr3_nt: TGTGCCAGCTCACTGACCACTAGCGGGGTACTGGAGACCCAGTACTTC; cdr3_aa: CASSLTTSGVLETQYF
d_call: TRBD2; j_call: TRBJ2-1; v_call: TRBV19; clone_size: .; cdr3_nt: TGTGCCAGTAGTACGGGACTAGCGGGAGTTTCTGAGCAGTTCTTC; cdr3_aa: CASSTGLAGVSEQFF
d_call: .; j_call: TRBJ1-6; v_call: TRBV18; clone_size: .; cdr3_nt: TGTGCCAGCTCACCTTCTCTAAGTTCCTATAATTCACCCCTCCACTTT; cdr3_aa: CASSPSLSSYNSPLHF
d_call: .; j_call: TRBJ1-1; v_call: TRBV7-9; clone_size: .; cdr3_nt: TGTGCCAGCAGCACCTTCCAGGGTAACACTGAAGCTTTCTTT; cdr3_aa: CASSTFQGNTEAFF
d_call: .; j_call: TRBJ2-1; v_call: TRBV5-1; clone_size: .; cdr3_nt: TGCGCCAGCAGGTCCCAGGGGAGCTCCTACAATGAGCAGTTCTTC; cdr3_aa: CASRSQGSSYNEQFF
d_call: .; j_call: TRBJ1-1; v_call: TRBV4-1; clone_size: .; cdr3_nt: TGCGCCAGCAGCCAAGCATCCCACACTGAAGCTTTCTTT; cdr3_aa: CASSQASHTEAFF
d_call: .; j_call: TRBJ2-3; v_call: TRBV6-2/TRBV6-3; clone_size: .; cdr3_nt: TGTGCCAGCAGTCCTCCGGACAGCACAGATACGCAGTATTTT; cdr3_aa: CASSPPDSTDTQYF
d_call: .; j_call: TRBJ2-3; v_call: TRBV28; clone_size: few; cdr3_nt: TGTGCCAGCAGTTCCCTGTTGGGGTTGTTCACGGATACGCAGTATTTT; cdr3_aa: CASSSLLGLFTDTQYF
d_call: .; j_call: TRBJ1-1; v_call: TRBV2; clone_size: .; cdr3_nt: TGTGCCAGCCTTCAGGGCCGTGGTGAAGCTTTCTTT; cdr3_aa: CASLQGRGEAFF
d_call: TRBD1; j_call: TRBJ1-5; v_call: TRBV2; clone_size: few; cdr3_nt: TGTGCCAGCAGCCGGGACAGGGGGATTAGCAATCAGCCCCAGCATTTT; cdr3_aa: CASSRDRGISNQPQHF
d_call: TRBD1; j_call: TRBJ2-7; v_call: TRBV12-3/TRBV12-4; clone_size: .; cdr3_nt: TGTGCCAGCAGTTTAGTGGACAGGGACTCCTACGAGCAGTACTTC; cdr3_aa: CASSLVDRDSYEQYF
d_call: .; j_call: TRBJ1-5; v_call: TRBV6-5; clone_size: .; cdr3_nt: TGTGCCAGCAGTTTCATACAGGGACCCAGCAATCAGCCCCAGCATTTT; cdr3_aa: CASSFIQGPSNQPQHF
d_call: .; j_call: TRBJ2-3; v_call: TRBV7-2; clone_size: .; cdr3_nt: TGTGCCAGCAGCACCGATACAGATACGCAGTATTTT; cdr3_aa: CASSTDTDTQYF
d_call: TRBD1; j_call: TRBJ2-5; v_call: TRBV12-3/TRBV12-4; clone_size: .; cdr3_nt: TGTGCCAGCAGTCTCGGAGGACAGGTATCAGAGACCCAGTACTTC; cdr3_aa: CASSLGGQVSETQYF
d_call: .; j_call: TRBJ2-3; v_call: TRBV7-6; clone_size: .; cdr3_nt: TGTGCCAGCAGCTTAGTCTTGTCGGATACGCAGTATTTT; cdr3_aa: CASSLVLSDTQYF
d_call: .; j_call: TRBJ2-7; v_call: TRBV18; clone_size: .; cdr3_nt: TGTGCCAGCTCACCGTCCAGGGTAATAAACGAGCAGTACTTC; cdr3_aa: CASSPSRVINEQYF
d_call: .; j_call: TRBJ2-1; v_call: TRBV21-1; clone_size: .; cdr3_nt: TGTGCCAGCAGCAAAGCGGCGTATGGGGGCGGCTACAATGAGCAGTTCTTC; cdr3_aa: CASSKAAYGGGYNEQFF
d_call: .; j_call: TRBJ1-4; v_call: TRBV6-2/TRBV6-3; clone_size: once; cdr3_nt: TGTGCCAGCAGTTACGACAGTACGACTAATGAAAAACTGTTTTTT; cdr3_aa: CASSYDSTTNEKLFF
d_call: .; j_call: TRBJ2-2; v_call: TRBV11-1; clone_size: once; cdr3_nt: TGTGCCAGCAGCTTTCTAGCGACCGAGCTGTTTTTT; cdr3_aa: CASSFLATELFF
d_call: .; j_call: TRBJ1-6; v_call: TRBV12-3/TRBV12-4; clone_size: .; cdr3_nt: TGTGCCAGCAGTTTAGGTGGTAATTCACCCCTCCACTTT; cdr3_aa: CASSLGGNSPLHF
d_call: .; j_call: TRBJ2-5; v_call: TRBV29-1; clone_size: .; cdr3_nt: TGCAGCGTTGAACGGCCAGCACAAGAGACCCAGTACTTC; cdr3_aa: CSVERPAQETQYF
d_call: .; j_call: TRBJ2-1; v_call: TRBV29-1; clone_size: .; cdr3_nt: TGCAGCGTAGTCAGGGGGGGTGGTGAGCAGTTCTTC; cdr3_aa: CSVVRGGGEQFF
d_call: .; j_call: TRBJ1-2; v_call: TRBV2; clone_size: .; cdr3_nt: TGTGCCAGCAACCCGGATAGGAGTGGTGGCTACACCTTC; cdr3_aa: CASNPDRSGGYTF
d_call: .; j_call: TRBJ2-1; v_call: TRBV29-1; clone_size: .; cdr3_nt: TGCAGCGTTCAAGGGGCTGAGCAGTTCTTC; cdr3_aa: CSVQGAEQFF
d_call: .; j_call: TRBJ2-7; v_call: TRBV7-2; clone_size: .; cdr3_nt: TGTGCCAGCAGCTACGCTCAGGGCTACGAGCAGTACTTC; cdr3_aa: CASSYAQGYEQYF
d_call: .; j_call: TRBJ2-7; v_call: TRBV7-6; clone_size: .; cdr3_nt: TGTGCCAGCAGCTTAACCGGGACAGCGGGCGAGCAGTACTTC; cdr3_aa: CASSLTGTAGEQYF
d_call: TRBD1; j_call: TRBJ1-1; v_call: TRBV29-1; clone_size: .; cdr3_nt: TGCAGCGCTAACAGGGGCTTCTGGGACACTGAAGCTTTCTTT; cdr3_aa: CSANRGFWDTEAFF
d_call: TRBD2; j_call: TRBJ2-1; v_call: TRBV29-1; clone_size: .; cdr3_nt: TGCAGCGTTCCGGGACTAGCGGGAGCCAATGAGCAGTTCTTC; cdr3_aa: CSVPGLAGANEQFF
d_call: .; j_call: TRBJ1-1; v_call: TRBV6-2/TRBV6-3; clone_size: .; cdr3_nt: TGTGCCAGCAGTTACTCGATTGCCACTGAAGCTTTCTTT; cdr3_aa: CASSYSIATEAFF
d_call: .; j_call: TRBJ2-7; v_call: TRBV7-9; clone_size: .; cdr3_nt: TGTGCCGCCTCACGAATCGACGATACCTACGAGCAGTACTTC; cdr3_aa: CAASRIDDTYEQYF
d_call: TRBD1; j_call: TRBJ2-1; v_call: TRBV24-1; clone_size: .; cdr3_nt: TGTGCCACCAGCGACAGGGGGGAGCAGTTCTTC; cdr3_aa: CATSDRGEQFF
d_call: .; j_call: TRBJ1-1; v_call: TRBV5-1; clone_size: .; cdr3_nt: TGCGCCAGCAGCTTGGAGCTCCGGGGTCCGGACACTGAAGCTTTCTTT; cdr3_aa: CASSLELRGPDTEAFF
d_call: .; j_call: TRBJ2-2; v_call: TRBV9; clone_size: .; cdr3_nt: TGTGCCAGCAGCGTAGTTTTGCGGGACGGGGAGCTGTTTTTT; cdr3_aa: CASSVVLRDGELFF
d_call: TRBD2; j_call: TRBJ2-1; v_call: TRBV5-6; clone_size: once; cdr3_nt: TGTGCCAGCAGCGCAACTAGCGGGAGAACCAATGAGCAGTTCTTC; cdr3_aa: CASSATSGRTNEQFF
d_call: .; j_call: TRBJ2-5; v_call: TRBV11-2; clone_size: .; cdr3_nt: TGTGCCAGCAGCTTAGTTGGGGTCGTCGGGACCCAGTACTTC; cdr3_aa: CASSLVGVVGTQYF
d_call: .; j_call: TRBJ1-1; v_call: TRBV29-1; clone_size: .; cdr3_nt: TGCAGCGTTGAGATGGTAGTTAACACTGAAGCTTTCTTT; cdr3_aa: CSVEMVVNTEAFF
d_call: TRBD2; j_call: TRBJ2-1; v_call: TRBV4-2; clone_size: .; cdr3_nt: TGTGCCAGCAGCCAAGTGGTTGCGGGGACTAGCCCAGTTGAGCAGTTCTTC; cdr3_aa: CASSQVVAGTSPVEQFF
d_call: .; j_call: TRBJ2-2; v_call: TRBV27; clone_size: .; cdr3_nt: TGTGCCAGCAGTTTATCCGCCGGGAGCACTGGGGAGCTGTTTTTT; cdr3_aa: CASSLSAGSTGELFF
d_call: .; j_call: TRBJ2-7; v_call: TRBV11-2; clone_size: few; cdr3_nt: TGTGCCAGCAGCGGGGGGTTACAGTCATACGAGCAGTACTTC; cdr3_aa: CASSGGLQSYEQYF